The rows below give T cell receptor beta chains drawn from one sample of a study of T cells in Graves' hyperthyroidism and ophthalmopathy. TCRdb re-called the multiplex PCR reads with MiXCR, one entry per CDR3 protein. The sample carries under 300,000 distinct CDR3 sequences, less than 30% recorded once. Sequenced: blood. The receptor source for this set is a man aged 35 to 55 with Graves' hyperthyroidism that later progressed to Graves' ophthalmopathy. Both conserved end residues are part of each CDR3. The order of the fields is D gene, J gene, clone size, V gene, CDR3 protein, CDR3 DNA. The D gene is left open where the match is weak. Clone size is shown for a subset of rows, as once, few, many or a class of expanded clone.

. TRBJ1-1 many TRBV29-1 CSVEVNTEAFF TGCAGCGTTGAGGTGAACACTGAAGCTTTCTTT
. TRBJ2-2 many TRBV24-1 CATRAYGGELFF TGTGCCACCAGAGCGTATGGCGGGGAGCTGTTTTTT
. TRBJ2-7 . TRBV6-5 CASSYFRGGEQYF TGTGCCAGCAGTTATTTCAGGGGGGGCGAGCAGTACTTC
TRBD1 TRBJ1-5 many TRBV2 CASRGGTVNQPQHF TGTGCCAGCAGGGGAGGGACAGTCAATCAGCCCCAGCATTTT
. TRBJ1-1 many TRBV19 CASSIEPQGHTEAFF TGTGCCAGTAGTATTGAACCCCAGGGGCACACTGAAGCTTTCTTT
. TRBJ1-2 . TRBV5-1 CASSSSGRGYGYTF TGCGCCAGCAGCTCATCCGGACGAGGCTATGGCTACACCTTC
. TRBJ2-5 . TRBV20-1 CSASSSAISETQYF TGCAGTGCTAGTTCTAGCGCGATTTCAGAGACCCAGTACTTC
TRBD1 TRBJ1-2 many TRBV29-1 CSVGQVANYGYTF TGCAGCGTCGGACAGGTCGCTAACTATGGCTACACCTTC
. TRBJ1-2 . TRBV12-3/TRBV12-4 CASSLMGSDGYTF TGTGCCAGCAGTTTAATGGGAAGTGATGGCTACACCTTC
. TRBJ2-7 many TRBV19 CASSIRNAGYEQYF TGTGCCAGTAGTATACGGAATGCGGGCTACGAGCAGTACTTC
TRBD1 TRBJ2-7 . TRBV27 CASSLSPQGAREQYF TGTGCCAGCAGTTTATCGCCCCAGGGGGCACGGGAGCAGTACTTC
. TRBJ1-5 . TRBV20-1 CSAREIKGSLNQPQHF TGCAGTGCTAGAGAGATAAAGGGCAGCCTTAATCAGCCCCAGCATTTT
. TRBJ1-1 many TRBV29-1 CSVPDRMNTEAFF TGCAGCGTGCCGGACAGAATGAACACTGAAGCTTTCTTT
. TRBJ2-7 . TRBV12-3/TRBV12-4 CASSQTESAAYEQYF TGTGCCAGCAGCCAAACTGAATCCGCCGCTTACGAGCAGTACTTC
. TRBJ1-5 many TRBV6-5 CASKGAGDSQPQHF TGTGCCAGCAAAGGGGCAGGGGATTCTCAGCCCCAGCATTTT
. TRBJ2-2 many TRBV11-2 CASSPTLSTGELFF TGTGCCAGCAGCCCTACACTGAGCACCGGGGAGCTGTTTTTT
TRBD1 TRBJ1-2 many TRBV6-2/TRBV6-3 CASAIPGQVYGYTF TGTGCCAGCGCTATTCCAGGACAGGTTTATGGCTACACCTTC
. TRBJ2-2 many TRBV24-1 CATSGTQGGELFF TGTGCCACTTCCGGGACACAGGGCGGGGAGCTGTTTTTT
TRBD1 TRBJ1-1 . TRBV12-3/TRBV12-4 CASSLSQGAVAEAFF TGTGCCAGCAGTCTCAGCCAGGGGGCGGTCGCTGAAGCTTTCTTT
. TRBJ1-2 . TRBV6-1 CASSQTGVGGYTF TGTGCCAGCAGTCAGACGGGGGTCGGTGGCTACACCTTC
. TRBJ1-2 . TRBV6-1 CASSDSPRGGRKSGYTF TGTGCCAGCAGTGATAGTCCCCGGGGGGGGCGCAAGAGTGGCTACACCTTC
. TRBJ2-7 . TRBV5-1 CASSQGTFSEQYF TGCGCCAGCAGCCAAGGGACTTTCTCCGAGCAGTACTTC
. TRBJ1-1 . TRBV6-2/TRBV6-3 CASSYLVDREAFF TGTGCCAGCAGTTACTTAGTTGACAGGGAAGCTTTCTTT
. TRBJ2-7 many TRBV5-5 CASDEQYF TGTGCCAGCGACGAGCAGTACTTC
TRBD2 TRBJ2-2 many TRBV6-5 CASSSLLVAGVPGELFF TGTGCCAGCAGTTCCCTTCTGGTAGCGGGAGTTCCCGGGGAGCTGTTTTTT
. TRBJ2-7 . TRBV7-9 CASSVAPGSYEQYF TGTGCCAGCAGCGTCGCTCCAGGGTCCTACGAGCAGTACTTC
. TRBJ1-2 many TRBV30 CAWSQRRGGYTF TGTGCCTGGAGCCAACGCAGGGGTGGCTACACCTTC
TRBD1 TRBJ1-2 many TRBV4-1 CASSPKVPGGPSNYGYTF TGCGCCAGCAGCCCAAAGGTACCAGGGGGCCCGTCTAACTATGGCTACACCTTC
. TRBJ1-2 . TRBV28 CASSTDYGYTF TGTGCCAGCAGTACGGACTATGGCTACACCTTC
. TRBJ2-4 many TRBV14 CASSPTRTGNIQYF TGTGCCAGCAGCCCAACACGGACGGGAAACATTCAGTACTTC
. TRBJ1-2 many TRBV12-3/TRBV12-4 CASSFPGTVKGYTF TGTGCCAGCAGTTTTCCCGGGACGGTAAAAGGCTACACCTTC
. TRBJ2-7 many TRBV6-1 CASSGYSTYEQYF TGTGCCAGCAGCGGTTATTCCACCTACGAGCAGTACTTC
TRBD1 TRBJ2-2 few TRBV5-1 CASISDRGRNTGELFF TGCGCCAGCATCTCGGACAGGGGGAGAAACACCGGGGAGCTGTTTTTT
. TRBJ2-7 many TRBV7-8 CASSLRNSVLQGRPRGNEQYF TGTGCCAGCAGCTTACGGAACTCGGTCCTGCAGGGGCGACCTAGGGGCAACGAGCAGTACTTC
TRBD1 TRBJ1-5 . TRBV6-2/TRBV6-3 CASSYSWTGGRVISQPQHF TGTGCCAGCAGTTACTCGTGGACAGGGGGCCGGGTGATTAGTCAGCCCCAGCATTTT
. TRBJ1-2 many TRBV27 CASSPRDNNYGYTF TGTGCCAGCAGTCCGCGGGACAACAACTATGGCTACACCTTC
TRBD2 TRBJ2-3 few TRBV6-4 CASSRLAGDPDTQYF TGTGCCAGCAGTCGACTAGCGGGAGATCCAGATACGCAGTATTTT
TRBD1 TRBJ1-1 once TRBV20-1 CSANGTATGGNTEAFF TGCAGTGCTAACGGGACAGCAACAGGGGGGAACACTGAAGCTTTCTTT
. TRBJ2-2 many TRBV12-3/TRBV12-4 CASSLSPGLTGELFF TGTGCCAGCAGTTTGTCCCCCGGGCTCACCGGGGAGCTGTTTTTT
. TRBJ2-7 many TRBV6-1 CASSRETYEQYF TGTGCCAGCAGCCGGGAAACCTACGAGCAGTACTTC
TRBD2 TRBJ2-5 few TRBV20-1 CSAAGLGGETQYF TGCAGTGCTGCGGGACTAGGGGGGGAGACCCAGTACTTC
TRBD1 TRBJ2-2 many TRBV2 CASSRDRANTGELFF TGTGCCAGCAGTAGGGACAGGGCGAACACCGGGGAGCTGTTTTTT
. TRBJ1-2 many TRBV12-3/TRBV12-4 CASSLEGLRHYGYTF TGTGCCAGCAGTTTAGAGGGCCTCAGGCACTATGGCTACACCTTC
. TRBJ1-2 many TRBV12-3/TRBV12-4 CASKLRDRLDGYTF TGTGCCAGCAAATTACGGGATAGGCTAGATGGCTACACCTTC
. TRBJ2-7 many TRBV14 CASSPRAGGSEQYF TGTGCCAGCAGCCCACGGGCTGGGGGATCGGAGCAGTACTTC
. TRBJ2-7 many TRBV10-3 CAISESSGNYEQYF TGTGCCATCAGTGAGTCTTCTGGGAACTACGAGCAGTACTTC
. TRBJ2-2 many TRBV13 CASSPGVTGELFF TGTGCCAGCAGCCCAGGGGTTACCGGGGAGCTGTTTTTT
. TRBJ1-2 once TRBV7-2 CASSLVTVGYTF TGTGCCAGCAGCTTAGTTACAGTGGGCTACACCTTC
TRBD2 TRBJ2-6 many TRBV9 CASSPQREWSGANVLTF TGTGCCAGCAGCCCCCAGCGGGAGTGGTCTGGGGCCAACGTCCTGACTTTC
TRBD1 TRBJ1-2 . TRBV10-3 CAITKGQGLHDYGYTF TGTGCCATCACCAAGGGACAGGGGTTACATGACTATGGCTACACCTTC
. TRBJ1-3 . TRBV11-1 CASSLKGRDTSGNTIYF TGTGCCAGCAGCTTAAAAGGTCGGGACACCTCTGGAAACACCATATATTTT
. TRBJ2-7 . TRBV27 CASRPLRFRDIPYEQYF TGTGCCAGCAGACCTCTCAGATTCCGGGACATTCCCTACGAGCAGTACTTC
. TRBJ2-7 many TRBV6-1 CASGGPTGVSGSEQYF TGTGCCAGCGGAGGACCGACGGGAGTCTCCGGGAGCGAGCAGTACTTC
. TRBJ2-7 many TRBV10-3 CAISDAGKAYEQYF TGTGCCATCAGTGACGCAGGGAAGGCCTACGAGCAGTACTTC
. TRBJ2-7 many TRBV20-1 CSARDPSGGEQYF TGCAGTGCTAGAGATCCTTCCGGGGGAGAGCAGTACTTC